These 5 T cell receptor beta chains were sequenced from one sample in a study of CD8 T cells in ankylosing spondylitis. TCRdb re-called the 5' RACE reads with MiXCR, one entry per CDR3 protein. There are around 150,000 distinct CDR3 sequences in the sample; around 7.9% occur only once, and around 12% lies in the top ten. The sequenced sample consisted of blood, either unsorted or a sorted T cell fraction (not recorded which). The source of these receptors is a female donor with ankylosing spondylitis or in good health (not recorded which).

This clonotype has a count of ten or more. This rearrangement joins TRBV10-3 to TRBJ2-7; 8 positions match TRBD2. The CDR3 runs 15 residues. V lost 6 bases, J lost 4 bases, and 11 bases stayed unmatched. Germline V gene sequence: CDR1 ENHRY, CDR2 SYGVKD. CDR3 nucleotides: TGTGCCATCAGGTTGAACAGGGCTAGCGGGTACGAGCAGTACTTC. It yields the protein CAIRLNRASGYEQYF.

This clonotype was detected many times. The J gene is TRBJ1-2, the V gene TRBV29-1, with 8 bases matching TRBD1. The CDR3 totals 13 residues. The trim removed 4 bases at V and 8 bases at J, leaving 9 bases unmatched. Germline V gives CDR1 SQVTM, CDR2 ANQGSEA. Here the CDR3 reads CSVVRQGATGYTF. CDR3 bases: TGCAGCGTTGTGCGGCAGGGGGCGACGGGCTACACCTTC.

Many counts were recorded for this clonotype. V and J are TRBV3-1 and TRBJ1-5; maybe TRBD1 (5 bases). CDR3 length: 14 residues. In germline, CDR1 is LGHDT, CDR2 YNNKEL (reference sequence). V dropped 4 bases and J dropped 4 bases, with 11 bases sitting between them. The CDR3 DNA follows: TGTGCCAGCAGCCTAAACCACAGGAATCAGCCCCAGCATTTT. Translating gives CASSLNHRNQPQHF.

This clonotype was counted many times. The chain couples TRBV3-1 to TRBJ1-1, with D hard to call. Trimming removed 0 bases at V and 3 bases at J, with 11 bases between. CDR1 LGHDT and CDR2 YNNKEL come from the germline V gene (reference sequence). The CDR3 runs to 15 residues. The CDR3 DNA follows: TGTGCCAGCAGCCAAGATTTGGAAGTGGACACTGAAGCTTTCTTT. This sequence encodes CASSQDLEVDTEAFF.

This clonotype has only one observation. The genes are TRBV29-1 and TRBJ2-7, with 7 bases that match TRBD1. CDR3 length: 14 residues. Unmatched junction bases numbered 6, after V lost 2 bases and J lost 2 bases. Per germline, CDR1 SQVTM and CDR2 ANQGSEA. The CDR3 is CSVEPTGSPYEQYF. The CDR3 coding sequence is TGCAGCGTTGAACCGACAGGGAGTCCCTACGAGCAGTACTTC.